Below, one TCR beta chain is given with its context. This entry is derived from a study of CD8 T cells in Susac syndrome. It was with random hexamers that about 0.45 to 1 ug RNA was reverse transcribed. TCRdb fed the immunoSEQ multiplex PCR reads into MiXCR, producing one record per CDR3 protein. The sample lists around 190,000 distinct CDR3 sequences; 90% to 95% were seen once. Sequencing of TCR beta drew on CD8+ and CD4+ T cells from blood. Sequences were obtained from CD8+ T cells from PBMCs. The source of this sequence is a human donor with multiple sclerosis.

CDR3 protein: CASSFGGPNEQFF. The CDR3 DNA follows: TGTGCCAGCAGCTTTGGGGGGCCGAATGAGCAGTTCTTC. This chain connects TRBV7-6 to TRBJ2-1, with D perhaps given as TRBD1 or TRBD2 (6 bases each). The germline V gene has CDR1 SGHVS and CDR2 FNYEAQ. This CDR3 spans 13 amino acids. The germline V and J ends were trimmed by 3 bases and 7 bases, with 10 bases remaining between them.